One and the same sample provided the 2 T cell receptor beta chains below, sequenced in a study of T cell repertoires in cytomegalovirus infection. One entry per CDR3 protein results from TCRdb running MiXCR on the reads. This table holds around 750,000 distinct CDR3 sequences, approximately 32% found once. These receptors lack a known antigen. Sequences were derived from cultured CD8+ T cells from PBMCs, sampled from culture after CMV antigen stimulation. These receptors came from a human donor in good health (CMV status not recorded). Some clones in this sample may be carry-over from other donors' samples.

This clonotype came up a few times. The chain couples TRBV5-6 to TRBJ2-7; D assignment may be TRBD1 or TRBD2 (5 bases each). The CDR3 runs 18 residues. Germline values: CDR1 SGHDT, CDR2 YYEEEE. The V end lost 4 bases, the J end lost 0 bases, and 23 bases lay between the germline ends. The CDR3 nucleotides are TGTGCCAGCAGCGCAGGATGGTATAGGGACGGCAGCTCCTACGAGCAGTACGTC. Translated, it gives CASSAGWYRDGSSYEQYV.

The CDR3 sequence: CASSLYRGQGNTIYF. CDR3 DNA sequence: TGTGCCAGCAGTCTTTACAGGGGACAAGGAAACACCATATATTTT. The V gene is TRBV27, the J gene TRBJ1-3; TRBD1 aligns across 7 bases. CDR1 and CDR2 from the germline V gene are MNHEY and SMNVEV (reference sequence). V lost 5 bases and J lost 4; bases outside the gene matches: 8. CDR3 size: 15 residues.